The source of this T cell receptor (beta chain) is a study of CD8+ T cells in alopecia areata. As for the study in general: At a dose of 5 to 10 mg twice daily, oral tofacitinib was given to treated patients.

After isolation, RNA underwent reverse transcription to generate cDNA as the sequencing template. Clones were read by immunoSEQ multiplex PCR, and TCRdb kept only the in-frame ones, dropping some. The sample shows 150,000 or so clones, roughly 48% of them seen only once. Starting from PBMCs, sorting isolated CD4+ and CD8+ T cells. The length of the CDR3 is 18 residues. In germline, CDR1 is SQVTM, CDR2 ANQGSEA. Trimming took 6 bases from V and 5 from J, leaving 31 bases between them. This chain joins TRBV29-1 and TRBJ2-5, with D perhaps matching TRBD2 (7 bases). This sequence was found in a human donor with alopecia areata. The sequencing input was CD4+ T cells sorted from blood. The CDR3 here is CSVEQLRGAGSRRETQYF. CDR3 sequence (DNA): TGCAGCGTAGAACAGTTACGGGGGGCGGGAAGTCGTCGGGAGACCCAGTACTTC.